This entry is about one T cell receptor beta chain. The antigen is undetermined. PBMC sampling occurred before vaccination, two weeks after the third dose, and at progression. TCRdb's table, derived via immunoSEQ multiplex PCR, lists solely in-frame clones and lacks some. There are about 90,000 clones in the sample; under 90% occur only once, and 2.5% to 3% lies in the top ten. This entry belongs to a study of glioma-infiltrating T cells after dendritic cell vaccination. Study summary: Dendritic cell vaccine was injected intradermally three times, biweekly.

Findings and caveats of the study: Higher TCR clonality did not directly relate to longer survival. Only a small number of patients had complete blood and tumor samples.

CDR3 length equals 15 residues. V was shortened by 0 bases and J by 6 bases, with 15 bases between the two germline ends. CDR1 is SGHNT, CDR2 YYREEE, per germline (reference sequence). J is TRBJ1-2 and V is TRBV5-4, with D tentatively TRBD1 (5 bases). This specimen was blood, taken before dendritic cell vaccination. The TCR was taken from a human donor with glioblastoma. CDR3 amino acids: CASSLVGGGEDGYTF. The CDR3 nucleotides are TGTGCCAGCAGCTTGGTTGGTGGAGGGGAGGATGGCTACACCTTC. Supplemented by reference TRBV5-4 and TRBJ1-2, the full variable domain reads ETGVTQSPTHLIKTRGQQVTLRCSSQSGHNTVSWYQQALGQGPQFIFQYYREEENGRGNFPPRFSGLQFPNYSSELNVNALELDDSALYLCASSLVGGGEDGYTFGSGTRLTVV.